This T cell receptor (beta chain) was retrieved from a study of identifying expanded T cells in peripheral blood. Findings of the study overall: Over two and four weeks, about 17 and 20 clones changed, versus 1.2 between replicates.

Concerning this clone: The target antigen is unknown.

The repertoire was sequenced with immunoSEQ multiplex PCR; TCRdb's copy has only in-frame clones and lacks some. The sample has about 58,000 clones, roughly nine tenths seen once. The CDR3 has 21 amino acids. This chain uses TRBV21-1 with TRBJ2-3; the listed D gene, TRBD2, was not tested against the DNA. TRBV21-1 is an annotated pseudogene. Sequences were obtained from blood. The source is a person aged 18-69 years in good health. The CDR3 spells CASSIQKVRTSGRACTDTQYF. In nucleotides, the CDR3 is TGTGCCAGCAGCATCCAAAAGGTCAGGACTAGCGGGAGGGCCTGCACAGATACGCAGTATTTT.